The 22 T cell receptor beta chains reported below all come from one sample, sequenced in a study of T cell responses to AZD1222 COVID-19 vaccine. Measured with immunoSEQ multiplex PCR; TCRdb has only the in-frame clones, and not every one. This table holds some 110,000 clones, about 92% found once. The sequencing here drew on peripheral blood, taken on day 0 of AZD1222 vaccination. Receptors were obtained from an adult in good health.

This clone was detected only once. This chain connects TRBV19 to TRBJ1-1, with a possible D match to TRBD1 (5 bases). The V and J ends lost 6 bases and 3 bases respectively, with 17 bases between them. Germline V gene data show CDR1 as LNHDA and CDR2 as SQIVND (reference sequence). The CDR3 totals 15 residues. The DNA for the CDR3 is TGTGCCAGTAGGGCGTCGGCGGGAGGGGACACTGAAGCTTTCTTT. Translation: CASRASAGGDTEAFF.

The genes are TRBV10-3 and TRBJ2-1; tentatively, D is TRBD2 (5 bases). Germline V lookup: CDR1 ENHRY, CDR2 SYGVKD. The CDR3 contains 11 residues. Trimming left V 11 bases short and J 3 bases short, with 8 bases between. In DNA, the CDR3 is TGTGCCTTCCGGGACTACAATGAGCAGTTCTTC. It is translated as CAFRDYNEQFF.

The chain recombines TRBV28 with TRBJ2-7, with 8 bases identical to TRBD2. Germline CDR1 MDHEN, CDR2 SYDVKM. V lost 7 bases, J lost 1 base, and 9 bases stayed unmatched. The CDR3 has 15 residues. CDR3 in amino acids: CASTRGGGRSYEQYF. CDR3 sequence (DNA): TGTGCCAGCACCAGGGGCGGGGGGAGGTCCTACGAGCAGTACTTC. The full variable domain, completed using reference TRBV28 and TRBJ2-7, is DVKVTQSSRYLVKRTGEKVFLECVQDMDHENMFWYRQDPGLGLRLIYFSYDVKMKEKGDIPEGYSVSREKKERFSLILESASTNQTSMYLCASTRGGGRSYEQYFGPGTRLTVT.

The V and J genes are TRBV3-1 (or the pseudogene TRBV3-2) and TRBJ2-4; D ambiguous. Trimming removed 8 bases at V and 7 bases at J, with 15 bases between. Germline assignment: CDR1 LGHDT and CDR2 YNNKEL (reference sequence). The CDR3 totals 13 residues. The CDR3, as DNA: TGTGCCAGCCTTAGTCTGCCCCAGAACATTCAGTACTTC. Protein sequence: CASLSLPQNIQYF.

This clone appeared a single time. V and J are TRBV14 and TRBJ2-7; 7 bases align to TRBD2. The junction had 16 bases not matched to a gene; V was cut back by 4 bases and J by 1 base. CDR3 length equals 18 residues. Germline CDR1 reads SGHDN; CDR2 reads FVKESK. CDR3 coding DNA: TGTGCCAGCAGCCGGGGGGGGTATTCCGTGAGGAGGTCCTACGAGCAGTACTTC. Translating gives CASSRGGYSVRRSYEQYF.

The chain uses TRBV28 and TRBJ1-5; the D gene is possibly TRBD1 (5 bases). The CDR3 loop spans 14 amino acids. Germline V CDR1 and CDR2: MDHEN, SYDVKM. V shed 8 bases and J shed 6 bases, with 17 bases lying between them. CDR3 amino acids: CASLPLGGGQPQHF. The DNA for the CDR3 is TGTGCCAGCCTACCGCTCGGGGGGGGTCAGCCCCAGCATTTT.

The chain links TRBV28 to TRBJ2-2; D gene uncertain. Trimming shortened V by 4 bases and J by 1 base, and 16 bases separated the two germline ends. Germline V gene sequence: CDR1 MDHEN, CDR2 SYDVKM. CDR3 length: 17 amino acids. CDR3 region: CASSSQSERVNTGELFF. In DNA, the CDR3 is TGTGCCAGCAGTTCCCAATCGGAGCGTGTGAACACCGGGGAGCTGTTTTTT.

The rearrangement joins TRBV5-1 to TRBJ2-6, with 7 bases lining up with TRBD1. V dropped 4 bases and J dropped 1; count of bases not matched to a gene: 11. This CDR3 has 18 residues. The germline V gene encodes CDR1 SGHRS and CDR2 YFSETQ. DNA for the CDR3: TGCGCCAGCAGCCCGGACGGACAGGAACTATCTGGGGCCAACGTCCTGACTTTC. Protein sequence: CASSPDGQELSGANVLTF.

V is TRBV20-1 and J is TRBJ1-6; 10 nucleotides match TRBD1. With V trimmed by 3 bases and J by 9 bases, 5 bases remained unmatched. The CDR3 loop spans 14 amino acids. CDR1 and CDR2 from the germline V gene are DFQATT and SNEGSKA (reference sequence). CDR3 region: CSASQGQGSSPLHF. The CDR3 DNA sequence: TGCAGTGCTAGTCAGGGACAGGGGAGTTCACCCCTCCACTTT.

The V gene is TRBV6-1, the J gene TRBJ1-5, with no clear D. This CDR3 is 16 amino acids long. Per germline, CDR1 MNHNS and CDR2 SASEGT. Trimming removed 4 bases from V and 0 bases from J, with 13 bases in between. CDR3 nucleotides: TGTGCCAGCAGTGGTTTTTCGGTGTTTAGCAATCAGCCCCAGCATTTT. Translated: CASSGFSVFSNQPQHF.

V gene TRBV19 combines with J gene TRBJ1-1, with a tentative D call TRBD1 (6 bases). Trimming removed 6 bases at V and 4 bases at J, with 12 bases between. The CDR3 is made up of 13 amino acids. CDR1 is LNHDA, CDR2 SQIVND, per germline (reference sequence). The DNA of the CDR3 is TGTGCCAGTAGACTACAGGGCTTCACTGAAGCTTTCTTT. It encodes CASRLQGFTEAFF.

The chain combines TRBV5-1 with TRBJ2-1; 9 bases are a match to TRBD2. V lost 4 bases to trimming and J lost 8 bases; unmatched junction nucleotides: 10. Germline CDR1 is SGHRS and CDR2 is YFSETQ. The CDR3 extends over 15 amino acids. CDR3 DNA: TGCGCCAGCAGCCAGCGGGAGGCCCGCAAGGATGAGCAGTTCTTC. Encoded protein: CASSQREARKDEQFF.

The chain is built from TRBV5-1 and TRBJ2-2; TRBD2 agrees at 7 bases. The CDR3 is 15 residues long. V lost 0 bases, J lost 3 bases, and 2 bases stayed unmatched. Germline loops: CDR1 SGHRS, CDR2 YFSETQ. DNA of the CDR3: TGCGCCAGCAGCTTGGTTCTAGCGGACACCGGGGAGCTGTTTTTT. Protein sequence: CASSLVLADTGELFF. Combining the CDR3 with reference TRBV5-1 and TRBJ2-2 gives the whole variable domain KAGVTQTPRYLIKTRGQQVTLSCSPISGHRSVSWYQQTPGQGLQFLFEYFSETQRNKGNFPGRFSGRQFSNSRSEMNVSTLELGDSALYLCASSLVLADTGELFFGEGSRLTVL.

The chain is built from TRBV6-5 and TRBJ1-1; no firm D call. V lost 9 bases, J lost 0 bases, and 14 bases lay in between. Germline V CDR1 and CDR2: MNHEY, SVGAGI. CDR3 length: 14 residues. The CDR3, as DNA: TGTGCCAGTCAGGACGGTAACATGAACACTGAAGCTTTCTTT. Amino acids: CASQDGNMNTEAFF.

This clone turned up a few times. The J gene is TRBJ1-5, the V gene TRBV6-5; D unresolved. The V gene's germline CDR1 is MNHEY and CDR2 SVGAGI. The CDR3 spans 15 residues. V lost 6 bases and J lost 2, with 14 bases in between. The CDR3 loop reads CASRPVVNGNQPQHF. CDR3 in DNA: TGTGCCAGCAGACCGGTCGTCAATGGCAATCAGCCCCAGCATTTT.

The CDR3 region is CSVRRSYEQYF. The CDR3 bases are TGCAGCGTTCGACGGTCCTACGAGCAGTACTTC. The chain recombines TRBV29-1 with TRBJ2-7; D not resolved. The CDR3 runs 11 residues. V lost 5 bases, J lost 1 base, and 6 bases lay in between. The germline gives CDR1 SQVTM, CDR2 ANQGSEA.

The chain couples TRBV3-1 (or the pseudogene TRBV3-2) to TRBJ1-2; D unclear. The ends were cut back, 4 bases at V and 1 base at J, with 7 bases in the middle. The CDR3 is 13 amino acids. The germline CDR1 and CDR2 sequences are LGHDT and YNNKEL (reference sequence). The CDR3 bases are TGTGCCAGCAGCCCAGGATTTAACTATGGCTACACCTTC. Translated, it gives CASSPGFNYGYTF.

This chain joins TRBV7-9 and TRBJ2-1, with 9 positions matching TRBD2. The CDR3 contains 15 residues. V dropped 2 bases and J dropped 6; count of bases not matched to a gene: 5. Germline V CDR1 and CDR2: SEHNR, FQNEAQ (reference sequence). The CDR3 bases are TGTGCCAGCAGCTTATCGTTAGCGGGAGCCAATGAGCAGTTCTTC. Protein product: CASSLSLAGANEQFF.

The chain links TRBV5-6 to TRBJ2-5; D gene ambiguous. The CDR3 spans 13 residues. Deletions cut 1 base from V and 4 bases from J, with 8 bases between. CDR1 is SGHDT and CDR2 is YYEEEE in the germline V gene. The CDR3 reads CASSLYFRETQYF. In nucleotides, the CDR3 is TGTGCCAGCAGCTTGTATTTCCGAGAGACCCAGTACTTC.

The chain joins TRBV7-3 to TRBJ2-1, with 7 bases fitting TRBD2. V shed 5 bases and J 5 bases; nucleotides not matched to a gene: 3. The CDR3 loop spans 13 amino acids. Per germline, CDR1 SGHTA and CDR2 FQGTGA. This chain's CDR3 is CASSQTSDNEQFF. The CDR3 coding sequence is TGTGCCAGCAGCCAAACTAGCGACAATGAGCAGTTCTTC.

The rearrangement links TRBV19 to TRBJ1-2; D is possibly TRBD1 (6 bases). CDR1 is LNHDA and CDR2 is SQIVND in the germline V gene (reference sequence). The V end lost 8 bases, the J end lost 6 bases, and 16 bases lay between the germline ends. The CDR3 is 13 amino acids. The CDR3 nucleotides read TGTGCCAGTTCCACAGGGTTCTGGAATGGCTACACCTTC. Its protein is CASSTGFWNGYTF. The entire variable domain, with the rest obtained from reference TRBV19 and TRBJ1-2, is as follows: DGGITQSPKYLFRKEGQNVTLSCEQNLNHDAMYWYRQDPGQGLRLIYYSQIVNDFQKGDIAEGYSVSREKKESFPLTVTSAQKNPTAFYLCASSTGFWNGYTFGSGTRLTVV.

The chain has TRBV6-5 and TRBJ1-1; no clear D. The germline gives CDR1 MNHEY, CDR2 SVGAGI. V was cut by 3 bases and J by 0 bases, with 5 bases left in between. This CDR3 region has 13 residues. CDR3 bases: TGTGCCAGCAGTTATCTGCTGAACACTGAAGCTTTCTTT. Encoded protein: CASSYLLNTEAFF.